This record looks at one T cell receptor (beta chain) sequence and its context. Its matching antigen is unknown. TCRdb redid the calling of the 5' RACE reads with MiXCR, one entry per CDR3 protein. The sample contains 300,000 to 400,000 distinct CDR3 sequences, around 13% of which appear only once. V lost 7 bases, J lost 2 bases, and 4 bases stayed unmatched. Germline assignment: CDR1 SQVTM and CDR2 ANQGSEA. This CDR3 region has 12 residues. The source of the sample is a study of T-cell memory formation after mild COVID-19. Study-wide results and caveats: While clones contracting from day 15 to 85 were balanced between CD4 and CD8, later expanders leaned CD4+.

Source material: PBMCs or a T cell subset sorted from them (not recorded which). The chain recombines TRBV29-1 with TRBJ2-5; 7 positions match TRBD1. The sequence was obtained from a young man who had mild COVID-19 (a few samples of this study predate the infection). Cell type and time point are not known. CDR3 coding DNA: TGCAGCGCCTGGGACAGACAAGAGACCCAGTACTTC. Protein product: CSAWDRQETQYF.